The 9 T cell receptor beta chains below come from one sample, sequenced in a study of vaccination and CD4 T cells after COVID-19. What these receptors recognize is not known. Described treatment: roughly 11-day PBMC culture with coronavirus spike peptide pools or control peptides (ViraFEST assay). Once obtained from cultured CD4+ T cells, the DNA was sequenced using the Oncomine TCR Beta short-read assay. MiXCR, run by TCRdb on the PCR reads, gives a single entry per CDR3 protein. The sample consists of about 14,000 distinct CDR3 sequences, about 35% of them appearing once. Material for sequencing was cultured CD4+ T cells from blood. Receptor source: a human donor with COVID-19.

This clonotype occurred a few times. The chain employs TRBV20-1 and TRBJ1-6; 8 bases agree with TRBD1. The CDR3 runs to 14 residues. From germline, CDR1 is DFQATT and CDR2 SNEGSKA (reference sequence). V lost 6 bases, J lost 3 bases, and 4 bases stayed unmatched. In DNA form, the CDR3 reads TGCAGTGCAAAGACAGGGGTCTATAATTCACCCCTCCACTTT. This sequence encodes CSAKTGVYNSPLHF.

The chain couples TRBV7-9 to TRBJ1-2; 8 bases map to TRBD1. CDR3 size: 14 residues. The V segment lost 1 base and the J segment 4 bases; nucleotides outside the gene matches: 2. Germline-derived CDR1 and CDR2 are SEHNR and FQNEAQ (reference sequence). The CDR3 DNA is TGTGCCAGCAGCTTAGTAACAGGGGGCTATGGCTACACCTTC. Its protein product is CASSLVTGGYGYTF.

The rearrangement uses TRBV18 and TRBJ2-3; TRBD1 might be the D (6 bases). This CDR3 region has 15 residues. Germline assignment: CDR1 KGHSH and CDR2 LQKENI. The V end lost 0 bases, the J end lost 3 bases, and 10 bases lay between the germline ends. The CDR3 sequence: CASSPPLGGTDTQYF. The CDR3 coding sequence is TGTGCCAGCTCACCACCACTAGGGGGTACAGATACGCAGTATTTT.

In its sample, this clonotype was seen a few times. V usage is TRBV7-2 and J usage is TRBJ2-5; D is perhaps TRBD1 (6 bases). This CDR3 spans 15 amino acids. Trimming stripped 5 bases from V and 1 base from J, with 14 bases between. Germline V lookup: CDR1 SGHTA, CDR2 FQGNSA. The CDR3 loop reads CASSGMGHSQETQYF. The CDR3 DNA follows: TGTGCCAGCAGCGGCATGGGACACAGCCAAGAGACCCAGTACTTC. The full variable domain, with the rest looked up from reference TRBV7-2 and TRBJ2-5, is GAGVSQSPSNKVTEKGKDVELRCDPISGHTALYWYRQSLGQGLEFLIYFQGNSAPDKSGLPSDRFSAERTGGSVSTLTIQRTQQEDSAVYLCASSGMGHSQETQYFGPGTRLLVL.

The chain links TRBV19 to TRBJ1-6; TRBD1 is a possible D gene (5 bases). Germline CDR1 and CDR2: LNHDA and SQIVND (reference sequence). The length of the CDR3 is 15 residues. The ends were cut back, 1 base at V and 10 bases at J, with 14 bases in the middle. In nucleotides, the CDR3 is TGTGCCAGTAGTATAGCCCGGGGCCCAGGCTCACCCCTCCACTTT. Residues: CASSIARGPGSPLHF.

The chain carries TRBV20-1 and TRBJ2-3; D gene uncertain. V lost 6 bases, J lost 0 bases, and 10 bases lay in between. The length of the CDR3 is 13 residues. Germline lookup yields CDR1 DFQATT and CDR2 SNEGSKA (reference sequence). The CDR3 sequence: CSAHLDSTDTQYF. Here the CDR3 DNA reads TGCAGTGCCCACCTGGACAGCACAGATACGCAGTATTTT.

This clonotype was picked up one time. The chain uses TRBV25-1 and TRBJ1-5; TRBD1 matches at 8 bases. The CDR3 is 15 amino acids. After removal of 2 bases from V and 3 bases from J, the junction contained 3 bases not matched to a gene. The germline gives CDR1 MGHDK, CDR2 SYGVNS. CDR3 coding DNA: TGTGCCAGCAGTGAACCAGGGGGCGTCAATCAGCCCCAGCATTTT. It translates to CASSEPGGVNQPQHF.

The J gene is TRBJ2-7, the V gene TRBV28; D is uncertain. The germline V gene has CDR1 MDHEN and CDR2 SYDVKM. V dropped 7 bases and J dropped 2 bases, with 6 bases sitting between them. The CDR3 contains 11 residues. CDR3 region: CASTSPYEQYF. CDR3 in DNA: TGTGCCAGCACGTCTCCCTACGAGCAGTACTTC.

The chain is built from TRBV7-2 and TRBJ1-5, with D perhaps TRBD1 (5 bases). The CDR3 has 15 amino acids. Trimming took 3 bases from V and 2 from J, leaving 11 bases between them. The germline CDR1 and CDR2 sequences are SGHTA and FQGNSA. The CDR3 is CASSFIWGGNQPQHF. In DNA, the CDR3 is TGTGCCAGCAGCTTTATTTGGGGGGGCAATCAGCCCCAGCATTTT. The whole variable domain, filled in from reference TRBV7-2 and TRBJ1-5, reads GAGVSQSPSNKVTEKGKDVELRCDPISGHTALYWYRQSLGQGLEFLIYFQGNSAPDKSGLPSDRFSAERTGGSVSTLTIQRTQQEDSAVYLCASSFIWGGNQPQHFGDGTRLSIL.